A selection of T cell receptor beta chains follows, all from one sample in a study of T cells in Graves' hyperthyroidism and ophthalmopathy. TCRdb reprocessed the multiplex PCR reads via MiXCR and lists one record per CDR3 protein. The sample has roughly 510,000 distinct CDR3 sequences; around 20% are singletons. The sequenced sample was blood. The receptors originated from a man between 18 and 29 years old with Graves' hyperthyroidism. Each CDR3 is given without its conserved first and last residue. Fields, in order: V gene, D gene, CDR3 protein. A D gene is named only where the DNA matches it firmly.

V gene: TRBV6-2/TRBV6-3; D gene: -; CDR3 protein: ASSPLLTLDGDSTEAF
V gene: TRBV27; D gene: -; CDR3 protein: ASSFLGGAGEQY
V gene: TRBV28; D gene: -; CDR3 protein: ASSRTVLY
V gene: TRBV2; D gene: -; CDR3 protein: ASSGTSNQPQH
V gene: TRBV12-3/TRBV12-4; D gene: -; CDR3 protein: ASSPGSSSYEQY
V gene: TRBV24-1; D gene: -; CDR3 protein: ATSDFHPTGELF
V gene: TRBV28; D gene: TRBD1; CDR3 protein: ASSLRPGQGPYEQY
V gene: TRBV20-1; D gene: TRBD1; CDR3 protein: SALDRGRNIQY
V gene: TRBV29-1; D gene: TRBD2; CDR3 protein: SVATSGSYEQY
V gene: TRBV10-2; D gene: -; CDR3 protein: ATSDRINYGYT
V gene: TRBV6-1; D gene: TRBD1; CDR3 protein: ASMDRGHYGYT
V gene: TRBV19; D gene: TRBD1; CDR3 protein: ASSTGQIYSNQPQH
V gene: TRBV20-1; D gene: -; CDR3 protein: SATPAFYGYT
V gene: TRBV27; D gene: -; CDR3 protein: ASSLTRRPSYEQY
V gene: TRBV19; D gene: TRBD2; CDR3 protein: ASSMDSGGYQETQY
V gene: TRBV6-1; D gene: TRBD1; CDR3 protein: ASRVQGASGYT
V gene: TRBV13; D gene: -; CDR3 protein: ASSLAGFSGELF
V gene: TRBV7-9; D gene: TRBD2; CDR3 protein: ASSTRLAVQETQY
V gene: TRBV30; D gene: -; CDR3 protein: ARRATVSYT
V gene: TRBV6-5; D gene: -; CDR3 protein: ASSYSGEANYGYT
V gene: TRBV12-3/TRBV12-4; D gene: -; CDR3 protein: ASSSPAASGNTIY
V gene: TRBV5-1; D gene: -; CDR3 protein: ASSLGQSLYYEQY
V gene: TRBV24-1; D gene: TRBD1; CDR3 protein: ATSAGQGWEQY
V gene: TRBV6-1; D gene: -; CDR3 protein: ASSDGISNAYGYT
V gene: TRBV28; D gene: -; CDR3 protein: ASSLGPLYQPQH
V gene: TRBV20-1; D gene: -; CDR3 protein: SAANTPWETQY
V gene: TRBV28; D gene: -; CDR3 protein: ASSFRGDGNTIY
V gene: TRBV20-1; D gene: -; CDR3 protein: SARDRRDLGNQPQH
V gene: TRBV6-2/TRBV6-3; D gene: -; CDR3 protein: ASSYAEYEQY
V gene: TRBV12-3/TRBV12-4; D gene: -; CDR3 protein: ASSVIIRGVGNQPQH
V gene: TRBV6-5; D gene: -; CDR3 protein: ASSYPGTNEQY
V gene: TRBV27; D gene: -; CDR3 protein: ASSLFSGPRGYEQY
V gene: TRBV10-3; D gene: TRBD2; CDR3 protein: AISESTSGGGISY
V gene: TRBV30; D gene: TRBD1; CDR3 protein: AWSVVRGLAGNTIY
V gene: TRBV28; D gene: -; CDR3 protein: ASTPGELETQY
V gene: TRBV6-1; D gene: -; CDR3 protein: ASSATINTEAF
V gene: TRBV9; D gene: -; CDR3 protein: ASSLSGTENGNTIY
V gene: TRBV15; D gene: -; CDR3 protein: ATVLGGSSGANVLT
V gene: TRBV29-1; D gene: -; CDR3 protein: STRDRRADTQY
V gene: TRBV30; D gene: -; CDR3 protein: AWSVTGAYEQY
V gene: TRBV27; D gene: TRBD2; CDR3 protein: ASSSLAGPPRLF
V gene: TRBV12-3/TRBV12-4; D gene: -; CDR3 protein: ASGEGKGTISSSYEQY
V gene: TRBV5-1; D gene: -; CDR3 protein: ASSLTGYGNTIY
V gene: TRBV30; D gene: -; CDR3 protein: AWRTFLGGQY
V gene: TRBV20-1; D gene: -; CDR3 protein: SASKGSTEAF
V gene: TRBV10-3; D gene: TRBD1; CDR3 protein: AISGGTAGPRGGYT
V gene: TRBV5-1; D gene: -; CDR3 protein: ASSLRGGAF
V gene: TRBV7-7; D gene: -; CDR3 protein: ARSLGRTSEDEQY
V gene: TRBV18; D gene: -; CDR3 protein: ASSPGQRRRETQY
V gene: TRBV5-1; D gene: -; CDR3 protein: ASSLAAGANYGYT
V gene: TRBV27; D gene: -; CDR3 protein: ASRTDGETQY